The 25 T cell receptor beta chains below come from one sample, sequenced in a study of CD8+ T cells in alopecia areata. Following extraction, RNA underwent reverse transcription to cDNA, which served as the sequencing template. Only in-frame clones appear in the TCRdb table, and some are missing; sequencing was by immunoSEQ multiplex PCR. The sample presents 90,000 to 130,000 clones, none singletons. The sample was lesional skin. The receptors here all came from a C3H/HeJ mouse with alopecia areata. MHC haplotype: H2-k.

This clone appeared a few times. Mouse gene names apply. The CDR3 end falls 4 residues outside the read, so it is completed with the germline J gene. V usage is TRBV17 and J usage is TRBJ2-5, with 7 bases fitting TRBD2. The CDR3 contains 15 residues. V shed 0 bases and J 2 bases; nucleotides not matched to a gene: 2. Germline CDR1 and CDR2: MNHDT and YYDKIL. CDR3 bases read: TGTGCTAGCAGTAGAGAGGGGGGGTTCCAAGAC. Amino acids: CASSREGGFQD. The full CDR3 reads CASSREGGFQDTQYF.

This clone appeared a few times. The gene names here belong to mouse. The part of the CDR3 DNA that was read is TGTGCCAGCAGTTCACAGGGGAGGGAC. It codes for CASSSQGRD. The full CDR3 protein reads CASSSQGRDTQYF. The chain is built from TRBV19 and TRBJ2-5; 7 bases align to TRBD1. The observed sequence ends 4 residues before the CDR3 terminus, with the missing tail filled in from the germline J gene. The germline gives CDR1 FNHDT, CDR2 SITEND (reference sequence). The length of the CDR3 is 13 residues.

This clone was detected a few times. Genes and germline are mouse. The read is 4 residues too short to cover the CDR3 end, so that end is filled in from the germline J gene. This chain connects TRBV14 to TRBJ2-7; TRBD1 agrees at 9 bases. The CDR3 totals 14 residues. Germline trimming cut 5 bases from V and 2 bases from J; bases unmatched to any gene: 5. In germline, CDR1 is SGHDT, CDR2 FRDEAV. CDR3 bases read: TGTGCCAGCAGCCCGGACAGGGGTCCCTAT. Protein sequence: CASSPDRGPY. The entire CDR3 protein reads CASSPDRGPYEQYF.

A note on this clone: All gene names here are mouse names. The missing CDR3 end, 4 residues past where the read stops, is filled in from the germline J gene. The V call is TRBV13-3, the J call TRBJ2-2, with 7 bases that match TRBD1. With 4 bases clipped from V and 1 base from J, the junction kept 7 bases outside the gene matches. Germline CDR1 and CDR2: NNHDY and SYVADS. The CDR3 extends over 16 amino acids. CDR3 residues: CASSPYGTVNTGQLYF. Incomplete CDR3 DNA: TGTGCCAGCAGTCCCTACGGGACAGTAAACACCGGG. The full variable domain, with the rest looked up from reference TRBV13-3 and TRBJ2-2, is EAAVTQSPRSKVAVTGGKVTLSCHQTNNHDYMYWYRQDTGHGLRLIHYSYVADSTEKGDIPDGYKASRPSQENFSLILELASLSQTAVYFCASSPYGTVNTGQLYFGEGSKLTVL.

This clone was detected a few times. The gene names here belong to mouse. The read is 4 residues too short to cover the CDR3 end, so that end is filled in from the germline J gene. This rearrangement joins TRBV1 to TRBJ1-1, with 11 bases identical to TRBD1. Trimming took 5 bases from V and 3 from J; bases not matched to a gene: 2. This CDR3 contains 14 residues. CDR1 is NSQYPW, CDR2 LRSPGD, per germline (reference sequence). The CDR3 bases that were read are TGCACCTGCAGTTGGACAGGGGGCGACACA. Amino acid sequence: CTCSWTGGDT. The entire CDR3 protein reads CTCSWTGGDTEVFF. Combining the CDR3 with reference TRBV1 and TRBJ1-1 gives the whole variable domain VTLLEQNPRWRLVPRGQAVNLRCILKNSQYPWMSWYQQDLQKQLQWLFTLRSPGDKEVKSLPGADYLATRVTDTELRLQVANMSQGRTLYCTCSWTGGDTEVFFGKGTRLTVV.

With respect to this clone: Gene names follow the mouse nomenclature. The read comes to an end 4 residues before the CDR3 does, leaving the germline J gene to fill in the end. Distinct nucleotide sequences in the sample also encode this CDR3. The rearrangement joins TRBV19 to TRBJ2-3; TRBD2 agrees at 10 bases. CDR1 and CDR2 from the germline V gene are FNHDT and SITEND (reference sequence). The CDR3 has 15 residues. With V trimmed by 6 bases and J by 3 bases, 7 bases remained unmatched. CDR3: CASTRLGGGAETLYF. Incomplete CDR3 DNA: TGTGCCAGCACCAGACTGGGGGGAGGAGCAGAA.

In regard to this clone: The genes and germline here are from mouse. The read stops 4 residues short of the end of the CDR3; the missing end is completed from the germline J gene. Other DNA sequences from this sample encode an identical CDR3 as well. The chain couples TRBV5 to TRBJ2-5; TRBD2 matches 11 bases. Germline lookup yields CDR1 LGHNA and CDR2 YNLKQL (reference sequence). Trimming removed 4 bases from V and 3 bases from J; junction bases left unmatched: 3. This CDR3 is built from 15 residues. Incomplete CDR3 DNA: TGTGCCAGCAGCCCCCGACTGGGGGGGCAAGAC. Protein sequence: CASSPRLGGQD. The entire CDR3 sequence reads CASSPRLGGQDTQYF.

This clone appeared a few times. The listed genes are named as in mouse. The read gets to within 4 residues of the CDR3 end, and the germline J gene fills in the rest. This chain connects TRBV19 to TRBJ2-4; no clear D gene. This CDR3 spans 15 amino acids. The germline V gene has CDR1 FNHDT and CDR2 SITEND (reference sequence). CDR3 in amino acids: CASSIPPGGKNTLYF. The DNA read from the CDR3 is TGTGCCAGCAGTATCCCCCCTGGAGGAAAAAAC. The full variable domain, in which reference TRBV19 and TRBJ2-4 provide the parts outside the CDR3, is GGIITQTPKFLIGQEGQKLTLKCQQNFNHDTMYWYRQDSGKGLRLIYYSITENDLQKGDLSEGYDASREKKSSFSLTVTSAQKNEMAVFLCASSIPPGGKNTLYFGAGTRLSVL.

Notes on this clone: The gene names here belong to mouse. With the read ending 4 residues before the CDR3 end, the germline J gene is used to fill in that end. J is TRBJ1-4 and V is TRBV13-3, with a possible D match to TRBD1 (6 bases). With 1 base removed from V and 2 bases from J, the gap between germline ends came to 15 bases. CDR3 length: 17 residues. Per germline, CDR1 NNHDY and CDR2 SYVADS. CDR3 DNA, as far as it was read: TGTGCCAGCAGTGATAAGGGGGGCAGAGGCTCCAACGAA. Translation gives CASSDKGGRGSNE. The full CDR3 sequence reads CASSDKGGRGSNERLFF.

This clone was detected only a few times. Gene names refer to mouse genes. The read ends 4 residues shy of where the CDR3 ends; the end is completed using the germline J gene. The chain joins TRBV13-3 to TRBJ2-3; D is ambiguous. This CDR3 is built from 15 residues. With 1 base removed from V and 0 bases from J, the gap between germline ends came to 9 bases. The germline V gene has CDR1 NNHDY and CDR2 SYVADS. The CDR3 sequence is CASSDRSDSAETLYF. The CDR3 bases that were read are TGTGCCAGCAGTGATCGGTCAGATAGTGCAGAA.

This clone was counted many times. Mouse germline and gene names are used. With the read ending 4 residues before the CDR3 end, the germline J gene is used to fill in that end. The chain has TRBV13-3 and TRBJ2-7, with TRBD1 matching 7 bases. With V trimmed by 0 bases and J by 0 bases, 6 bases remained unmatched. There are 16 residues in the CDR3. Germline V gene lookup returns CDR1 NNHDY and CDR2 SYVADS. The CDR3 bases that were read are TGTGCCAGCAGTGATGCACAGGGGCCGAGCTCCTAT. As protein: CASSDAQGPSSY. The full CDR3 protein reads CASSDAQGPSSYEQYF.

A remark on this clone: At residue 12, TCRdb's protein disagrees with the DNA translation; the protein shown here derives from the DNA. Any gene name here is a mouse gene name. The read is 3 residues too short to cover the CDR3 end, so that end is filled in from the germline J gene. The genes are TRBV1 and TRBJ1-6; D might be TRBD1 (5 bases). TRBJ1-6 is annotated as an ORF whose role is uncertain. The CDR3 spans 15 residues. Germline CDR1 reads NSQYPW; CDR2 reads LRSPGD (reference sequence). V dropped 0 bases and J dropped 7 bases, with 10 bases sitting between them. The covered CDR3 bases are TGCACCTGCAGTGCAGAGGAGGGGAGGAATTCGCCC. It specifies CTCSAEEGRNSP. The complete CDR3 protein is CTCSAEEGRNSPLYF.

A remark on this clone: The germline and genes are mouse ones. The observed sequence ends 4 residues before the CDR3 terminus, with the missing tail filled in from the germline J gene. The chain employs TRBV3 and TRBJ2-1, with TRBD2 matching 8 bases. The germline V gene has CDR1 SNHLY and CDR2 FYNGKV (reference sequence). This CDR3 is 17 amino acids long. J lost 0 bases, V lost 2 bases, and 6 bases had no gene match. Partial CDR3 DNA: TGTGCCAGCAGCTTATCTGGGGGGAGTTATAACTATGCT. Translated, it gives CASSLSGGSYNYA. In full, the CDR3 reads CASSLSGGSYNYAEQFF.

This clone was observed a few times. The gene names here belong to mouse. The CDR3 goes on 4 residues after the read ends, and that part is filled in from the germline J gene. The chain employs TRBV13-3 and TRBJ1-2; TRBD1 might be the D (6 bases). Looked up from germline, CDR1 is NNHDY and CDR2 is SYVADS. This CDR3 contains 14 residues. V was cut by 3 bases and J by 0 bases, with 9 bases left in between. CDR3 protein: CASSGRDTNSDYTF. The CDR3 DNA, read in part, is TGTGCCAGCAGTGGGAGGGACACAAACTCC.

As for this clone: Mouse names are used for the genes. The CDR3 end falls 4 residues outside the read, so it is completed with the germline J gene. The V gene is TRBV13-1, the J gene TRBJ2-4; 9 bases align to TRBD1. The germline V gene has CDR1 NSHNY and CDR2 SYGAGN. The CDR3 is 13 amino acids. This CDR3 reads CASSRTGENTLYF. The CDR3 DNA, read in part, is TGTGCCAGCAGTAGGACAGGGGAAAAC.

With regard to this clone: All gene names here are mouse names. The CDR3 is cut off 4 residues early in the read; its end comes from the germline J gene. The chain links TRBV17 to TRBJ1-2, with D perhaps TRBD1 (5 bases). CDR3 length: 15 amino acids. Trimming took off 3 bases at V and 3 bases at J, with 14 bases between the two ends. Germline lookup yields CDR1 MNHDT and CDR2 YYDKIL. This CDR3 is CASSSDGGRDSDYTF. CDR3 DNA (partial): TGTGCTAGCAGTAGTGATGGGGGAAGGGACTCC.

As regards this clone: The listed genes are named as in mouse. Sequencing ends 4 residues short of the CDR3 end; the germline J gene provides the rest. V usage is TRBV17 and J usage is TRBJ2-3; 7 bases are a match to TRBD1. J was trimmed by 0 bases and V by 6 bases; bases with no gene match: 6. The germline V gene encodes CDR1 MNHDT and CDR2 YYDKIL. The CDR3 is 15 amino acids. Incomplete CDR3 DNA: TGTGCTAGCAGAATTAGGGACAGTAGTGCAGAA. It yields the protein CASRIRDSSAE. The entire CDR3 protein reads CASRIRDSSAETLYF.

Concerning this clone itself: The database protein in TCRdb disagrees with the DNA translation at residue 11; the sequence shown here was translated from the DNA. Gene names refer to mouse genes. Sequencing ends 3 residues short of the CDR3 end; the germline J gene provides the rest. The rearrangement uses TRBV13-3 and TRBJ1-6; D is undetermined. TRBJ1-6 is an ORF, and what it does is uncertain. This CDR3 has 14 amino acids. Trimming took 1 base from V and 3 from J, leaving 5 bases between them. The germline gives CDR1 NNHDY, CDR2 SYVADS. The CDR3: CASSDQFYNSPLYF. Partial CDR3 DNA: TGTGCCAGCAGTGATCAATTCTATAATTCGCCC.

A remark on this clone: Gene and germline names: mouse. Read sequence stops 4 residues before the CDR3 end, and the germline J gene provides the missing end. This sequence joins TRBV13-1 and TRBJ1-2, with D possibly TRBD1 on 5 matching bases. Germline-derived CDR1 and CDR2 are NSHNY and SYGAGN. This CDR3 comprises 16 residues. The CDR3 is CASSDEVGDWGADYTF. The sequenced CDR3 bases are TGTGCCAGCAGTGATGAGGTAGGGGACTGGGGGGCC.

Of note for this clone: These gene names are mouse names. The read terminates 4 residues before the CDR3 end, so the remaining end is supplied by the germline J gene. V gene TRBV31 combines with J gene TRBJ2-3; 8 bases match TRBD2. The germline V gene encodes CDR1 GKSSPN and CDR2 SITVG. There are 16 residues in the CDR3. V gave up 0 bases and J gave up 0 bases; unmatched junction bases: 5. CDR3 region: CAWSLRGGVSAETLYF. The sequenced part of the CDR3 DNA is TGTGCCTGGAGTCTACGGGGGGGCGTGAGTGCAGAA.

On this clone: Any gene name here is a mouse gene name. The CDR3 sequence is CTCSAVRQGGYEQYF. The covered CDR3 bases are TGCACCTGCAGTGCAGTCAGGCAGGGGGGCTAT. V gene TRBV1 combines with J gene TRBJ2-7, with a possible D match to TRBD1 (7 bases). The sequence runs out 4 residues before the end of the CDR3; the remainder is reconstructed from the germline J gene. CDR3 length: 15 residues. Trimming cost V 1 base and J 3 bases, with 13 bases left between them. The germline CDR1 and CDR2 sequences are NSQYPW and LRSPGD (reference sequence).

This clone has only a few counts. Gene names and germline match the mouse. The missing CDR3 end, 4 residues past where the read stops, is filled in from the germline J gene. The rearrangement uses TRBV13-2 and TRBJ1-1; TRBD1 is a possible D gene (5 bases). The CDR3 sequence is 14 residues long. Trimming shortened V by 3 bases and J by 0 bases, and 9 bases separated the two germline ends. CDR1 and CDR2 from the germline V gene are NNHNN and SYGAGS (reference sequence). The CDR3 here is CASGGGQANTEVFF. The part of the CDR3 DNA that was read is TGTGCCAGCGGTGGAGGACAAGCAAACACA.

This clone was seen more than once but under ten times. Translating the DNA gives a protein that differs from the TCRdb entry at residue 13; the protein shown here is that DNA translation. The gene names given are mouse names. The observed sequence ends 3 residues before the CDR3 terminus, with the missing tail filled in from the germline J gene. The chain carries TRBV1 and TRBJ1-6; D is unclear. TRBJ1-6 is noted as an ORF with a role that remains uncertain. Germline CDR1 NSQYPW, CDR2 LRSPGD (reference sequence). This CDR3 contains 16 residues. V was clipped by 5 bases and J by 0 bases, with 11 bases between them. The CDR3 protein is CTCSSTDNSYNSPLYF. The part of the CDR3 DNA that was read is TGCACCTGCAGTTCTACAGACAATTCCTATAATTCGCCC.

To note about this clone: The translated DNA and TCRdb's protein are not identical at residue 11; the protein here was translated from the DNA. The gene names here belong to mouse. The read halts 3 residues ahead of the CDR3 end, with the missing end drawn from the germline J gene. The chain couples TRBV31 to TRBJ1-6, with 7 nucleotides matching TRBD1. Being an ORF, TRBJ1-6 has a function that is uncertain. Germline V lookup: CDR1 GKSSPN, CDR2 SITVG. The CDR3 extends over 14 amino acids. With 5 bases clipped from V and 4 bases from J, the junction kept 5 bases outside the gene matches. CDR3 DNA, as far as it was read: TGTGCCTGGGCCGGGACAGTTTATAATTCGCCC. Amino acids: CAWAGTVYNSP. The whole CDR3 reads CAWAGTVYNSPLYF.

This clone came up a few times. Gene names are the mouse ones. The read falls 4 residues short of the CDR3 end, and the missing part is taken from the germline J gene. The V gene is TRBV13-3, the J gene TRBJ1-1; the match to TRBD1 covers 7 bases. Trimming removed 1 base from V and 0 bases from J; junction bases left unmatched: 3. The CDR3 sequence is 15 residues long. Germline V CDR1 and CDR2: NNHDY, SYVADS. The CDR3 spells CASSDWQGENTEVFF. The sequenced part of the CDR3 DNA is TGTGCCAGCAGTGATTGGCAGGGGGAGAACACA.